This T cell receptor (beta chain) was captured by sequencing in a study of T cell responses to AZD1222 COVID-19 vaccine. Whole-study findings and limits: Females made up more of the donors, who were largely white British, and clonal diversity may have come out too low. Spike was spanned by vaccine-associated CD4 TCRs, which were dominant at 160-218 and 743-854. The study found Spike-specific TCR breadth and depth rose after two AZD1222 doses. Seropositive status at baseline applied to only a handful of AZD1222 recipients.

Note on this clone: Its specificity is unknown.

Data came from immunoSEQ multiplex PCR; TCRdb stores just in-frame clones and leaves some out. The top ten hold roughly 10% of the sample, which has approximately 180,000 clones, approximately 92% seen once. The sequencing here drew on peripheral blood, taken on day 0 of AZD1222 vaccination. This receptor was obtained from an adult in good health.

The CDR3 bases are TGTGCCAGCAGTTACTCGACAGGCTACAATGAGCAGTTCTTC. Translating gives CASSYSTGYNEQFF. The chain carries TRBV6-5 and TRBJ2-1; D is perhaps TRBD1 (6 bases). The CDR3 covers 14 residues. Germline V gene data show CDR1 as MNHEY and CDR2 as SVGAGI. The V end lost 0 bases, the J end lost 3 bases, and 6 bases lay between the germline ends.